The 12 T cell receptor beta chains given below trace back to one sample, sequenced in a study of blood T cell repertoires in COVID-19. TCRdb's copy holds only in-frame clones and misses some; the assay was immunoSEQ multiplex PCR. The sample records 200,000 to 250,000 clones, 88% being singletons. Sequencing was done on a sample of PBMCs or T cells enriched from blood (not recorded which). Every receptor here comes from a woman in her thirties who had been exposed to COVID-19.

The chain couples TRBV27 to TRBJ1-4, with D perhaps matching TRBD1 (6 bases). This CDR3 comprises 14 residues. In germline, CDR1 is MNHEY, CDR2 SMNVEV (reference sequence). Between the trimmed V and J ends, which lost 3 bases and 9 bases, there was a span of 14 bases. The CDR3 DNA is TGTGCCAGCAGTTTTGGCAGCAGGGGTCAAAAACTGTTTTTT. Translation: CASSFGSRGQKLFF.

The chain employs TRBV27 and TRBJ2-7, with TRBD2 as a possible D gene (6 bases). Germline lookup yields CDR1 MNHEY and CDR2 SMNVEV (reference sequence). The CDR3 spans 14 residues. V was clipped by 5 bases and J by 4 bases, with 15 bases between them. CDR3 sequence reads: CASSITSPPYEQYF. CDR3 coding DNA: TGTGCCAGCAGTATCACTAGCCCTCCTTACGAGCAGTACTTC.

Points on this clone: The same CDR3 arises from other DNA sequences in this sample as well. The rearrangement joins TRBV11-2 to TRBJ1-1; unclear D gene. Germline CDR1 and CDR2: SGHAT and FQNNGV. CDR3 length: 13 amino acids. Trimming removed 2 bases at V and 1 base at J, with 5 bases between. The chain's CDR3 is CASSLSGNTEAFF. CDR3 DNA sequence: TGTGCCAGCAGCTTAAGCGGGAACACTGAAGCTTTCTTT.

V gene TRBV30 combines with J gene TRBJ1-1, with D possibly TRBD1 on 6 matching bases. Trimming left V 3 bases short and J 1 base short, with 12 bases between. The CDR3 extends over 14 amino acids. Germline V gene lookup returns CDR1 GTSNPN and CDR2 SVGIG (reference sequence). The CDR3 spells CAWSRGQTNTEAFF. The CDR3 nucleotides are TGTGCCTGGAGCCGGGGACAAACGAACACTGAAGCTTTCTTT.

This chain uses TRBV27 with TRBJ2-1; D is unclear. This CDR3 comprises 14 residues. V was clipped by 0 bases and J by 4 bases, with 7 bases between them. Germline CDR1 and CDR2: MNHEY and SMNVEV (reference sequence). The CDR3 sequence is CASSLSTQYNEQFF. The CDR3 DNA sequence: TGTGCCAGCAGTTTATCAACACAGTACAATGAGCAGTTCTTC.

This clone showed up just once. This chain links TRBV5-1 with TRBJ2-5, with 10 bases that match TRBD1. Germline CDR1 SGHRS, CDR2 YFSETQ. The CDR3 has 14 amino acids. With 6 bases clipped from V and 5 bases from J, the junction kept 7 bases outside the gene matches. This CDR3 reads CASKQTGGRETQYF. DNA of the CDR3: TGCGCCAGCAAACAGACAGGGGGCAGGGAGACCCAGTACTTC.

The DNA for the CDR3 is TGTGCCAGCAGCCACCGACTAGCGGGAGGTCGCGATGAGCAGTTCTTC. Protein product: CASSHRLAGGRDEQFF. The chain joins TRBV14 to TRBJ2-1; 13 nucleotides agree with TRBD2. Losses at the gene ends were 3 bases for V and 8 bases for J; bases not matched to a gene: 7. The CDR3 is 16 residues long. CDR1 and CDR2 from the germline V gene are SGHDN and FVKESK.

The V gene is TRBV28, the J gene TRBJ2-3; 11 bases match TRBD1. Germline lookup yields CDR1 MDHEN and CDR2 SYDVKM. The CDR3 has 22 amino acids. Trimming took 2 bases from V and 1 from J; bases not matched to a gene: 20. The CDR3 is CASSLPGRRDRGSVPGTDTQYF. The CDR3 region has the DNA TGTGCCAGCAGTTTACCCGGGCGCCGGGACAGGGGGAGCGTCCCTGGCACAGATACGCAGTATTTT.

The chain recombines TRBV29-1 with TRBJ2-1, with D tentatively TRBD1 (5 bases). Germline CDR1 SQVTM, CDR2 ANQGSEA. This CDR3 has 15 amino acids. Trimming cost V 4 bases and J 0 bases, with 13 bases left between them. CDR3 sequence (DNA): TGCAGCGTTGGAACCCCAGGGCCCTCCTACAATGAGCAGTTCTTC. This translates into CSVGTPGPSYNEQFF.

V gene TRBV6-2 or TRBV6-3 combines with J gene TRBJ1-2, with 7 bases fitting TRBD1. Germline V gene lookup returns CDR1 MNHEY and CDR2 SVGEGT. V shed 5 bases and J 5 bases; nucleotides not matched to a gene: 8. The CDR3 loop spans 14 amino acids. The CDR3 bases are TGTGCCAGCAGTATAGAGGGGGCAGGTTATGGCTACACCTTC. Protein product: CASSIEGAGYGYTF.

Regarding this clone: Other DNA variants within this sample encode the same CDR3. This chain links TRBV19 with TRBJ2-7, with TRBD2 matching 7 bases. The CDR3 sequence is 14 residues long. Per the germline V gene, CDR1 is LNHDA and CDR2 is SQIVND (reference sequence). The V gene end was trimmed by 1 base and the J gene end by 2 bases; junction bases not matched to a gene: 2. The CDR3 here is CASSIAGGPYEQYF. The CDR3 DNA reads as TGTGCCAGTAGTATAGCGGGAGGTCCCTACGAGCAGTACTTC. Using reference TRBV19 and TRBJ2-7 for the parts outside the CDR3, the full variable domain is DGGITQSPKYLFRKEGQNVTLSCEQNLNHDAMYWYRQDPGQGLRLIYYSQIVNDFQKGDIAEGYSVSREKKESFPLTVTSAQKNPTAFYLCASSIAGGPYEQYFGPGTRLTVT.

Here the CDR3 reads CASSPLAGGGEQYF. CDR3 in DNA: TGTGCCAGCAGCCCCTTAGCGGGAGGGGGAGAGCAGTACTTC. The chain links TRBV7-9 to TRBJ2-7, with 11 nucleotides matching TRBD2. The CDR3 is 14 amino acids. The V gene end was trimmed by 5 bases and the J gene end by 7 bases; junction bases not matched to a gene: 7. Germline loops: CDR1 SEHNR, CDR2 FQNEAQ (reference sequence).